Following are 3 T cell receptor beta chains from one sample sequenced in a study of beta chain features in type 1 diabetes (dated by TCRdb to about 2018). The protocol used for the library was the immunoSEQ multiplex PCR assay. The entire isolated RNA was reverse transcribed using the High Capacity cDNA Reverse Transcription Kit, and thus expressed TCRB transcripts were sequenced. In its TCRdb copy, this immuneACCESS table keeps in-frame sequences only and misses some clones. Where compared with another copy, unresolved V genes explain less than half of these, and the others have no known cause. The sample yields 450,000 to 600,000 clones; about 30% were counted once. The ten largest make up 0.06% to 0.07% of the sample. The sequenced sample was naive CD4+ T cells from blood. What this sample's cell subset or site label stands for: true naive CD4+ T cells. The receptors come from a man between 18 and 35 years old in good health.

The chain carries TRBV29-1 and TRBJ1-4; weak D call: TRBD1 (6 bases). The CDR3 extends over 11 amino acids. Looked up from germline, CDR1 is SQVTM and CDR2 is ANQGSEA. V was cut by 4 bases and J by 10 bases, with 10 bases left in between. This CDR3 reads CSVATGAKLFF. The CDR3 DNA follows: TGCAGCGTTGCGACAGGCGCAAAACTGTTTTTT.

This clone came up a few times. The CDR3 reads CASSVTGSEKLFF. CDR3 nucleotide sequence: TGTGCCAGCAGCGTGACGGGAAGTGAAAAACTGTTTTTT. The chain couples TRBV9 to TRBJ1-4; D unclear. V was trimmed by 2 bases and J by 7 bases, leaving 9 bases between them. The germline CDR1 and CDR2 sequences are SGDLS and YYNGEE. The CDR3 length is 13 residues.

The J gene is TRBJ2-3, the V gene TRBV5-1; 10 nucleotides align to TRBD2. There are 19 residues in the CDR3. V gave up 7 bases and J gave up 0 bases; unmatched junction bases: 17. Germline-derived CDR1 and CDR2 are SGHRS and YFSETQ. Here the CDR3 reads CASALLRASGSPSTDTQYF. CDR3 DNA sequence: TGCGCCAGCGCCCTGCTCCGGGCTAGCGGGAGCCCTAGCACAGATACGCAGTATTTT.